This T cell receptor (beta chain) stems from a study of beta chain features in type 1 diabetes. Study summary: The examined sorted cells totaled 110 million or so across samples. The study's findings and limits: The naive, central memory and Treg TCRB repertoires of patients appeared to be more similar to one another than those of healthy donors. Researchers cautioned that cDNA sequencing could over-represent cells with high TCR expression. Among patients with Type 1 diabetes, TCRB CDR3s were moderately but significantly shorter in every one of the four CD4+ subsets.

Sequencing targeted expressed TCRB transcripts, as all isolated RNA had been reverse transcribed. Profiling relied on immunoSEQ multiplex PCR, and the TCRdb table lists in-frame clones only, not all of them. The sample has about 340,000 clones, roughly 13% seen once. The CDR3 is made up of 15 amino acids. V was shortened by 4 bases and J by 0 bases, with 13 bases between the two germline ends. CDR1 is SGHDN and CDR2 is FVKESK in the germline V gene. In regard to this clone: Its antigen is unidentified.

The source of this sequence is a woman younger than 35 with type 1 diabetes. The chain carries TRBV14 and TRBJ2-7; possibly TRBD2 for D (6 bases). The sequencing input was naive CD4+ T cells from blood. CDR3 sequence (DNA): TGTGCCAGCAGCCCCCTTCGGGACTCCTCCTACGAGCAGTACTTC. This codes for CASSPLRDSSYEQYF.